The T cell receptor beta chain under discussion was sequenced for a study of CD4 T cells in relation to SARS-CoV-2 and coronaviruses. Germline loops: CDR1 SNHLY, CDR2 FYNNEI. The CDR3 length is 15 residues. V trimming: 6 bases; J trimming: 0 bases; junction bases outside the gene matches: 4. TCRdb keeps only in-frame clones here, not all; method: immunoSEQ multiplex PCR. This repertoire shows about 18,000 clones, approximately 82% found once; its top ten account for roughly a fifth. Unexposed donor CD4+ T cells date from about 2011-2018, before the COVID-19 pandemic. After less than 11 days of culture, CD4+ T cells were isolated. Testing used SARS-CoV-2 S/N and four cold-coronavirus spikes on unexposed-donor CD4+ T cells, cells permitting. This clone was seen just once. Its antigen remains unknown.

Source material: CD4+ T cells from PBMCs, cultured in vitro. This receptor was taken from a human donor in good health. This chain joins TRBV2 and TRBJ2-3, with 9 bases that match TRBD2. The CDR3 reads CASRASGTSTDTQYF. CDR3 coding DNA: TGTGCCAGCAGGGCTAGCGGGACTAGCACAGATACGCAGTATTTT.